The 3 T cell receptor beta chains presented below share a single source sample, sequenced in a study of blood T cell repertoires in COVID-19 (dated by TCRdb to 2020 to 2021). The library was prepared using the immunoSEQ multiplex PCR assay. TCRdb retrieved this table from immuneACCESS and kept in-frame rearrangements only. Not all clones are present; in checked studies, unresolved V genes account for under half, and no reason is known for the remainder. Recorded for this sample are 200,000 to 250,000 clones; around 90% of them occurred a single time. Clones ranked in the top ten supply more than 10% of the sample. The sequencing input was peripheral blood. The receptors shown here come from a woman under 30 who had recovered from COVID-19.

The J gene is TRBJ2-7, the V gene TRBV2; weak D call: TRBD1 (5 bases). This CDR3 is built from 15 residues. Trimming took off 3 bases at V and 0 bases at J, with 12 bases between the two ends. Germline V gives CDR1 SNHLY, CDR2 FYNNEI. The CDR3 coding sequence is TGTGCCAGCAGTGATATAGTGACAGTCTCCTACGAGCAGTACTTC. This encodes CASSDIVTVSYEQYF.

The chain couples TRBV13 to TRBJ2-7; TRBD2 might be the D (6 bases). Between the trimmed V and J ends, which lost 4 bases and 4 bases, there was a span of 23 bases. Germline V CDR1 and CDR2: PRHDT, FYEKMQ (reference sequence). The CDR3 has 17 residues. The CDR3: CASSSLGGEEGIYEQYF. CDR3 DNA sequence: TGTGCCAGCAGCTCTTTAGGCGGTGAGGAGGGAATTTACGAGCAGTACTTC. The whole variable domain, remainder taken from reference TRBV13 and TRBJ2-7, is AAGVIQSPRHLIKEKRETATLKCYPIPRHDTVYWYQQGPGQDPQFLISFYEKMQSDKGSIPDRFSAQQFSDYHSELNMSSLELGDSALYFCASSSLGGEEGIYEQYFGPGTRLTVT.

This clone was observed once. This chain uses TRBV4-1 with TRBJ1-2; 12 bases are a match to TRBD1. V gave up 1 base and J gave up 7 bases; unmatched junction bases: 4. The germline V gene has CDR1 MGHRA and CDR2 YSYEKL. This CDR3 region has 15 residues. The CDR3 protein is CASSQGGQGAFGYTF. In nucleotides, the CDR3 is TGCGCCAGCAGCCAAGGGGGACAGGGGGCGTTTGGCTACACCTTC.